Listed here is a single TCR beta chain. The antigen is undetermined. Indicated time point: persistent/refractory GD, antithyroid drugs over 5 years with positive TRAb. With RNA extracted from PBMCs as input, the TCR library was made. It was an endocrinology department in Xi'an, China, that provided the patients. These data are taken from a study of regulatory T cells in long-lasting Graves disease. Whole-study context: Over 5 years of antithyroid drugs plus positive TSH receptor antibodies defined persistent Graves' disease.

The junction had 16 bases not matched to a gene; V was cut back by 5 bases and J by 9 bases. Germline V gene lookup returns CDR1 PRHDT and CDR2 FYEKMQ (reference sequence). This CDR3 has 16 residues. To make TCR beta libraries, researchers used iRepertoire HTBI primers and Arm-PCR of CDR3 regions. TCRdb recomputed calls from the multiplex PCR reads with MiXCR, one row per CDR3 protein. This sample has 310,000 or so distinct CDR3 sequences; around a fifth occur once, and the top ten carry roughly 29%. Study-wide results and limits: TRBV28 was favored in persistent disease, as were TRBJ1-2 and TRBJ2-5.

This sequence originates from a female donor with Graves disease. The rearrangement links TRBV13 to TRBJ2-7; TRBD1 matches 10 bases. This material consisted of peripheral blood mononuclear cells (PBMCs), taken when the disease was refractory, from a patient treated with antithyroid drugs. The CDR3 loop reads CASSRFRGTGAIRQYF. CDR3 nucleotides: TGTGCCAGCAGCCGGTTCCGGGGGACAGGGGCCATTAGGCAGTACTTC.